The present T cell receptor (beta chain) was sequenced within a study of shared clonotypes between healthy human individuals (dated by TCRdb to between 2020 and 2021). Context from the whole study: The cohort included three men and two women between 18 and 49 years of age. For each donor, CD4 naive and CD4 memory were each run on three plates, CD8 naive on two plates, and CD8 memory on one plate. The study deeply sequenced blood TCR repertoires of several healthy adults to estimate repertoire size and the extent of clonotype sharing between individuals. Libraries were prepared and TCR repertoires were sequenced by different laboratories using diverse techniques, in order to increase sequencing depth and limit assay-specific biases. Per donor, leukapheresis produced somewhere between about 0.94 and 10 billion PBMCs.

The CDR3 numbers 14 residues from cysteine through phenylalanine. The sequence is cut down to CDR3 DNA, 42 bases in frame from base 1. The germline V gene provides CDR1 MDHEN and CDR2 SYDVKM. The V and J ends are trimmed by 2 bases and 9 bases, leaving 14 bases between them. Overall study results and their limits: Because the study included a small number of donors, the genetic and exposure-history diversity represented was limited. Larger estimated clonotype richness was generally found for naive subsets than for memory subsets. Based on pairwise subsampling, the degree of clonotype sharing among donors was expected to be affected by sequencing depth. Clonotypes shared by all four sorted-subset donors showed higher generation probabilities than non-shared clonotypes. Even with the large sequencing depth, rarefaction of the sorted-subset datasets indicated that sequencing was incomplete. When a handful of donors were compared, the shared fraction of clonotypes was around 4.6% for naive CD4, approximately 3.3% for naive CD8, roughly 2.5% for memory CD4, and around 0.4% for memory CD8. Sampling was restricted to blood, and TCR repertoires in tissues likely differ from the TCR repertoires found in blood.

On this clone: There is no known antigen for this receptor. Base qualities were left out, and no much larger clone turns up one base away.

CD8 naive samples were CD45RO-negative cells positively selected for CCR7, giving a CD45RA+CCR7+ population that excluded TemRA cells. Donors were healthy HIV-negative adults with no recently reported acute infections or vaccinations. Only Caucasian adults living in Nashville, Tennessee, USA were represented among the donors. Blood was obtained by leukapheresis, after which PBMCs were separated by Ficoll-Histopaque density gradient centrifugation and cryopreserved in liquid nitrogen vapor phase. Purity and quantity of every magnetically sorted T cell population were checked by analytical flow cytometry. Genomic DNA was isolated from each sorted fraction and quantified by UV absorbance on a Nanodrop 2000c. Using the deep immunoSEQ assay, multiplex PCR amplified TCR CDR3 regions from genomic DNA. Extracted genomic DNA from each cell subset was spread evenly across all wells of several immunoSEQ 96-well plates, with each plate serving as a replicate. For sorted subsets, around 0.2 ug genomic DNA, equal to about 30,000 T cell genomes, was loaded into each replicate PCR. The purified libraries were quantified using a Qubit 3.0 fluorometer, sized with a Bioanalyzer 2100, and then quantified again using the KAPA Library Quantification kit. Each immunoSEQ 96-well plate was sequenced on its own single-read 150-cycle Illumina NextSeq 550 flow cell. As for the authors' bioinformatics: Because the immunoSEQ output held only junctional sequences and lacked quality scores, the filtering could not match the filtering applied to full-length reads. Sequences were annotated with PyIR, a Python wrapper for IgBLAST v1.9, and V/J genes and CDR3 were assigned using IMGT germline references. Any read was removed if the V/J assignment was weak (E-value above 1e-6), the CDR3 was missing, or the read contained stop codons, out-of-frame junctions, or ambiguous translated residues. V3J clonotypes were defined by identical inferred V gene, J gene, and CDR3 amino acid sequence. Percentage overlap between repertoires was calculated by dividing the number of shared unique clonotypes by the size of the smaller repertoire. Three approaches were used to assess repertoire richness: RTK rarefaction, the Chao1 estimator, and Recon v2.1 estimates of unobserved clonotypes. Generation probabilities were computed with OLGA for all TCRbeta clonotypes obtained by the gDNA method from a handful of donors. What TCRdb holds here is the immuneACCESS table cut down to in-frame rearrangements. Part of the clones is not present; checked against another copy, under half of the missing clones reflect an unresolved V gene, and the others are unexplained. That table gives V, J and clone size, and the DNA gave D and trimming. Counted in this sample were about 2.1 million clones; 93% of them appeared once. The ten largest clones represent more than 1.5% of the sample.

The material sequenced was naive CD8+ T cells from PBMCs. In the paper's terms, the cell subset or site label means: CD45RA+CCR7+. This chain is built from TRBV28 and TRBJ2-1; perhaps TRBD2 is the D gene, with 5 bases matching. The clonotype originates from a young man in good health. Some clones in this sample may be carry-over from other donors' samples. CDR3 sequence: CASSLDSLEGEQFF. The DNA sequence is as follows: TGTGCCAGCAGTTTAGATTCACTTGAGGGTGAGCAGTTCTTC. When the CDR3 is completed using the reference TRBV28 and TRBJ2-1 genes on either side, the full variable domain is DVKVTQSSRYLVKRTGEKVFLECVQDMDHENMFWYRQDPGLGLRLIYFSYDVKMKEKGDIPEGYSVSREKKERFSLILESASTNQTSMYLCASSLDSLEGEQFFGPGTRLTVL.